This T cell receptor (beta chain) was retrieved from a study of T-cell reconstitution after alpha-beta-depleted transplantation in children. This clonotype occurred a few times. This CDR3 comprises 14 residues. Germline values: CDR1 SGDLS, CDR2 YYNGEE. V dropped 3 bases and J dropped 6; count of bases not matched to a gene: 6. Unique molecular identifiers were incorporated when the TCRbeta library was constructed. Via MiXCR, TCRdb re-called the PCR reads, giving one row per CDR3 protein. This table holds 640,000 or so distinct CDR3 sequences, around 17% found once. The sequence was collected from a human donor who donated a stem cell graft to a child with acute myeloid leukemia. The chain carries TRBV9 and TRBJ2-3; 8 bases agree with TRBD2. The sample in question was PBMCs from the stem cell graft donor, obtained from the stem cell graft. CDR3 sequence: CASSAAGAHDTQYF. CDR3 sequence (DNA): TGTGCCAGCAGCGCAGCGGGGGCTCACGATACGCAGTATTTT.